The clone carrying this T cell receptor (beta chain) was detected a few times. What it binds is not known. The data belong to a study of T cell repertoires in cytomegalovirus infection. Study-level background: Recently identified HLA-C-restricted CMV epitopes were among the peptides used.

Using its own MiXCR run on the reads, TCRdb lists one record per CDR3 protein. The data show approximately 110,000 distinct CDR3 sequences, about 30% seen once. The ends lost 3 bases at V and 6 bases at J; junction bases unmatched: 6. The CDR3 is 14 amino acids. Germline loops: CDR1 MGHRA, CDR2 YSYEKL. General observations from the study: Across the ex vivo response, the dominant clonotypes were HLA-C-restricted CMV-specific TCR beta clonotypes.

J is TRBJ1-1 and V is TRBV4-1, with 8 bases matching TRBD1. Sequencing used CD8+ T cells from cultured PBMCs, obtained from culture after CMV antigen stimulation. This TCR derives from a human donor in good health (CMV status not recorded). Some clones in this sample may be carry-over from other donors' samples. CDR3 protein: CASSQFGQGSEAFF. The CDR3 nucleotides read TGCGCCAGCAGCCAGTTTGGACAGGGTTCTGAAGCTTTCTTT.